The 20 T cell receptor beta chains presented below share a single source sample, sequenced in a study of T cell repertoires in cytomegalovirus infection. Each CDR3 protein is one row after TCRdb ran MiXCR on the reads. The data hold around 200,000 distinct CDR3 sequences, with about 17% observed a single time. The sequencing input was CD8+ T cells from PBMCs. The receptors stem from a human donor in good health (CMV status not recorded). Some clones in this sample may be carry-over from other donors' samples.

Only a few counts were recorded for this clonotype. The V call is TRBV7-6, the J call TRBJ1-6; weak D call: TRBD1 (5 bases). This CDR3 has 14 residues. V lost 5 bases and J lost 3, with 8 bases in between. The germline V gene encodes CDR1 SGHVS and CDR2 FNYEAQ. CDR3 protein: CASSQGSYNSPLHF. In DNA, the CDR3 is TGTGCCAGCAGCCAGGGAAGCTATAATTCACCCCTCCACTTT.

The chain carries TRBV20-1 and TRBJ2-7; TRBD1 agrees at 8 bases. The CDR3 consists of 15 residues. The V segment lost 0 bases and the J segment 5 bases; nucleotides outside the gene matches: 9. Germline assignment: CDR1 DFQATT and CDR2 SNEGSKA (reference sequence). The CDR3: CSARDSDRAFDEQYF. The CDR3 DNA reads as TGCAGTGCTAGAGACTCGGACAGGGCTTTCGACGAGCAGTACTTC.

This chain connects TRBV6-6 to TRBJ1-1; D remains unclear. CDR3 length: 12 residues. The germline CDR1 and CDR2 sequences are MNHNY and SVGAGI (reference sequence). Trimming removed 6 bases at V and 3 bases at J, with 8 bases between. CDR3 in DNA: TGTGCCAGCAGACCTGGGTACACTGAAGCTTTCTTT. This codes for CASRPGYTEAFF.

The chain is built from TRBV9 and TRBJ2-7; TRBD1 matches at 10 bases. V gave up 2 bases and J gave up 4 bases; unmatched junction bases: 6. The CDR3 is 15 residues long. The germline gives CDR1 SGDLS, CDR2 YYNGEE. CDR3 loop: CASSVPRQGAYEQYF. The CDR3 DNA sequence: TGTGCCAGCAGCGTCCCTCGACAGGGGGCGTACGAGCAGTACTTC.

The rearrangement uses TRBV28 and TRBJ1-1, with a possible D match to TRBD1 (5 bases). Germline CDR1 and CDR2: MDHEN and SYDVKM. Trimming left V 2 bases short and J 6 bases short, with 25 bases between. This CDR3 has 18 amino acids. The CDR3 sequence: CASSLVAGSGQGDPEAFF. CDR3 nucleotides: TGTGCCAGCAGTTTAGTCGCTGGGTCTGGGCAGGGAGACCCTGAAGCTTTCTTT.

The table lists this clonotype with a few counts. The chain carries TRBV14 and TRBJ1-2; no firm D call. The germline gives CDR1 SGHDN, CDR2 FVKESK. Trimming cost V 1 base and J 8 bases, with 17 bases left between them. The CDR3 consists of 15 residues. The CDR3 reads CASSQGVGVMGGYTF. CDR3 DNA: TGTGCCAGCAGCCAAGGGGTTGGGGTAATGGGCGGCTACACCTTC.

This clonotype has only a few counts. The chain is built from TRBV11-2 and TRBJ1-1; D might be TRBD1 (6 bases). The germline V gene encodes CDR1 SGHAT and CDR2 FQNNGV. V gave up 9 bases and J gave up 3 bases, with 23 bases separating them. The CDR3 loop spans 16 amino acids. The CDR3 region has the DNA TGTGCCAGTATGAACCACCTACGACAGGATCACACTGAAGCTTTCTTT. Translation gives CASMNHLRQDHTEAFF.

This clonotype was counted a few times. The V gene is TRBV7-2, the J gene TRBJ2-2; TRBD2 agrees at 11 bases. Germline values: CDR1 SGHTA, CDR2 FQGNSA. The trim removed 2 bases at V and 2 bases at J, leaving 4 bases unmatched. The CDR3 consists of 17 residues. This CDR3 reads CASSLTSGGLNTGELFF. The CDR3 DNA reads TGTGCCAGCAGCTTAACTAGCGGGGGCCTAAACACCGGGGAGCTGTTTTTT.

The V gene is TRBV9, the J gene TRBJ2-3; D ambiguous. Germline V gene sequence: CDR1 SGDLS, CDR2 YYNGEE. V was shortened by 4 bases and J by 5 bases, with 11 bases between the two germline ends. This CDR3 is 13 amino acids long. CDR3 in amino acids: CASSPRLEDTQYF. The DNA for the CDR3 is TGTGCCAGCAGCCCAAGACTTGAAGATACGCAGTATTTT.

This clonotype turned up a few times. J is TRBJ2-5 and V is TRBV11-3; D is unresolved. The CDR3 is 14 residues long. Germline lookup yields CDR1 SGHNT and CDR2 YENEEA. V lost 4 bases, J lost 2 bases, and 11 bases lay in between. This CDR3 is CASSSPDQQETQYF. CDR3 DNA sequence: TGTGCCAGCAGCTCACCGGACCAGCAAGAGACCCAGTACTTC. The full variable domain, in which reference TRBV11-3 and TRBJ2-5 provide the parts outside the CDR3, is EAGVVQSPRYKIIEKKQPVAFWCNPISGHNTLYWYLQNLGQGPELLIRYENEEAVDDSQLPKDRFSAERLKGVDSTLKIQPAELGDSAVYLCASSSPDQQETQYFGPGTRLLVL.

The DNA of the CDR3 is TGTGCCAGCAGTTTAAGTGAAGGAGGGCACTCCTATGGCTACACCTTC. Amino acids: CASSLSEGGHSYGYTF. This chain links TRBV7-9 with TRBJ1-2; no firm D call. This CDR3 contains 16 residues. CDR1 SEHNR and CDR2 FQNEAQ come from the germline V gene (reference sequence). Between the trimmed V and J ends, which lost 6 bases and 4 bases, there was a span of 21 bases.

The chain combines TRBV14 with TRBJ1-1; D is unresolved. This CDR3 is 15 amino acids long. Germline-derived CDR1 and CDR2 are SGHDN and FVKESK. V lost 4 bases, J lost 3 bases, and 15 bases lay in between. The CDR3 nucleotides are TGTGCCAGCAGCCTCAAAACGGGGTCGGACACTGAAGCTTTCTTT. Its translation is CASSLKTGSDTEAFF.

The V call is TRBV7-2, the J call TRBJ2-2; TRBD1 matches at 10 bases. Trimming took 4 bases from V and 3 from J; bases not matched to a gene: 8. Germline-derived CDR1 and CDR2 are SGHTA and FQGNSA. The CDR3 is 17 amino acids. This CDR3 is CASSSSMDRGDTGELFF. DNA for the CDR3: TGTGCCAGCAGCTCATCGATGGACAGGGGGGACACCGGGGAGCTGTTTTTT.

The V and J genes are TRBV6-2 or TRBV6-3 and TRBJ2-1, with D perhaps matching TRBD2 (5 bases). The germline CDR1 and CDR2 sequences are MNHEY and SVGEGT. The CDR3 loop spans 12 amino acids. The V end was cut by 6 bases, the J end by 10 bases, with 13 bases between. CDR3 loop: CASSFPGIEQFF. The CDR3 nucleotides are TGTGCCAGCAGCTTCCCCGGGATAGAGCAGTTCTTC.

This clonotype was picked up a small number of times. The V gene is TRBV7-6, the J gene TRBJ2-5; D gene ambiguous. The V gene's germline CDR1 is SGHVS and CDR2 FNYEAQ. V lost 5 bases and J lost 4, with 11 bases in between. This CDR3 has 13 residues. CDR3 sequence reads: CASSDPHSETQYF. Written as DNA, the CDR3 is TGTGCCAGCAGCGATCCCCACTCAGAGACCCAGTACTTC. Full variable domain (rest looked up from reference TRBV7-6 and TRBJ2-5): GAGVSQSPRYKVTKRGQDVALRCDPISGHVSLYWYRQALGQGPEFLTYFNYEAQQDKSGLPNDRFSAERPEGSISTLTIQRTEQRDSAMYRCASSDPHSETQYFGPGTRLLVL.

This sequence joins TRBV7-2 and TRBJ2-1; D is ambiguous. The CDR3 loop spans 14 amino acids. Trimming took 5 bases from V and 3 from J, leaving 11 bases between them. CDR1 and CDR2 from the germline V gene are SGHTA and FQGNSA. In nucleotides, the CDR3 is TGTGCCAGCAGCGTAGATACATACTACAATGAGCAGTTCTTC. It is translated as CASSVDTYYNEQFF.

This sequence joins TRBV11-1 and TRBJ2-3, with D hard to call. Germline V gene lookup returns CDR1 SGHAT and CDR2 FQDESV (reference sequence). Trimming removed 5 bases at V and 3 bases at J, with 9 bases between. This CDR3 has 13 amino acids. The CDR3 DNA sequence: TGTGCCAGCAGCCCAGAGTTTACAGATACGCAGTATTTT. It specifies CASSPEFTDTQYF.

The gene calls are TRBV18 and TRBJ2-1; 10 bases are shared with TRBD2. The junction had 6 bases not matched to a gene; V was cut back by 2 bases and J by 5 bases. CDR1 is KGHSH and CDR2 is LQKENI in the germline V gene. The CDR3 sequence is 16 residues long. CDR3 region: CASSPALAGADNEQFF. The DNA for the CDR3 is TGTGCCAGCTCACCAGCCCTAGCGGGGGCTGACAATGAGCAGTTCTTC. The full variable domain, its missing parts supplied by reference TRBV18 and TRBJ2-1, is NAGVMQNPRHLVRRRGQEARLRCSPMKGHSHVYWYRQLPEEGLKFMVYLQKENIIDESGMPKERFSAEFPKEGPSILRIQQVVRGDSAAYFCASSPALAGADNEQFFGPGTRLTVL.

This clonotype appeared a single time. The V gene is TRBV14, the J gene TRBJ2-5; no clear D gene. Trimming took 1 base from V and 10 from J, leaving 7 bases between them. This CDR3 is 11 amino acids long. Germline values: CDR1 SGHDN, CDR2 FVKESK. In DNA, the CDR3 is TGTGCCAGCAGCCAAGGCTTAGACCAGTACTTC. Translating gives CASSQGLDQYF.

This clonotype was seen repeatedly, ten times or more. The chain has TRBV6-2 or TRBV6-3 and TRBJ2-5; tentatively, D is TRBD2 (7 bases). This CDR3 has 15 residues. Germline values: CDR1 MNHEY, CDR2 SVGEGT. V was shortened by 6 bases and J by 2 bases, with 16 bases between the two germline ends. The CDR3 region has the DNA TGTGCCAGCAGCTTGAGGGGGGGCCGACAAGAGACCCAGTACTTC. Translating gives CASSLRGGRQETQYF.